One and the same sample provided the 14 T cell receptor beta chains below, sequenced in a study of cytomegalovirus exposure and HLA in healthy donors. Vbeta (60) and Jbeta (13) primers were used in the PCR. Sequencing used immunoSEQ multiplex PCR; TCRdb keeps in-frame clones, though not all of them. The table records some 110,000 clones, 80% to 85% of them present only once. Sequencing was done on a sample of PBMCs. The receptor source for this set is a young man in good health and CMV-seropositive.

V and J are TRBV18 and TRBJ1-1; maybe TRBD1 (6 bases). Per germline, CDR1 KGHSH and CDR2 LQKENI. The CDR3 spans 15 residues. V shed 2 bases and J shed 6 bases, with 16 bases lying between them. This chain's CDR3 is CASSPIQGDGAEAFF. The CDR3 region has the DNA TGTGCCAGCTCACCAATACAGGGAGACGGCGCTGAAGCTTTCTTT.

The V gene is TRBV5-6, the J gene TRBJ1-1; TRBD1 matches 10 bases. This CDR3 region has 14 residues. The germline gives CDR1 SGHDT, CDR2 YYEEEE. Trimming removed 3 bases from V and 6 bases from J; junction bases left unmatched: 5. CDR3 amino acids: CASSYSDRGPEAFF. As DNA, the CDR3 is TGTGCCAGCAGCTACTCCGACAGGGGGCCTGAAGCTTTCTTT.

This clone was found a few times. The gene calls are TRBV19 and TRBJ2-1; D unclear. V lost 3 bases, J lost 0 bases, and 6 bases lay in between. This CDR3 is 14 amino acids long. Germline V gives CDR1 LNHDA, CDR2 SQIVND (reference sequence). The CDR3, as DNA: TGTGCCAGTAGTATGTCGAGCTCCTACAATGAGCAGTTCTTC. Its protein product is CASSMSSSYNEQFF. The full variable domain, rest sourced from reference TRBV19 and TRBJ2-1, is DGGITQSPKYLFRKEGQNVTLSCEQNLNHDAMYWYRQDPGQGLRLIYYSQIVNDFQKGDIAEGYSVSREKKESFPLTVTSAQKNPTAFYLCASSMSSSYNEQFFGPGTRLTVL.

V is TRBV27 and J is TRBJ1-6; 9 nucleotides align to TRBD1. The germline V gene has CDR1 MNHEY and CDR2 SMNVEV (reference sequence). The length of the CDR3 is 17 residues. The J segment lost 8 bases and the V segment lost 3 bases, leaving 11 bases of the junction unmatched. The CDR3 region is CASSFSPGQGRYSPLHF. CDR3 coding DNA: TGTGCCAGCAGTTTTTCCCCCGGACAGGGGCGATATTCACCCCTCCACTTT.

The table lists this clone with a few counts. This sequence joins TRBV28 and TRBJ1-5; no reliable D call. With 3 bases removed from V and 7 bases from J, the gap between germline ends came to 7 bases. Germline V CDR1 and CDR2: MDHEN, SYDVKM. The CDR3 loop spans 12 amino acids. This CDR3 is CASSLARQPQHF. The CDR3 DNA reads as TGTGCCAGCAGTTTGGCTCGACAGCCCCAGCATTTT.

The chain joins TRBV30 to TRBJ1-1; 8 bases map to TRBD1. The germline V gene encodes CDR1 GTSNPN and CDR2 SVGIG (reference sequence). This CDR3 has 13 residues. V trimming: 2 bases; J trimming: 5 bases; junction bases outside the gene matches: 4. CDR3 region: CAWSPQGATEAFF. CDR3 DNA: TGTGCCTGGAGTCCTCAGGGGGCAACTGAAGCTTTCTTT.

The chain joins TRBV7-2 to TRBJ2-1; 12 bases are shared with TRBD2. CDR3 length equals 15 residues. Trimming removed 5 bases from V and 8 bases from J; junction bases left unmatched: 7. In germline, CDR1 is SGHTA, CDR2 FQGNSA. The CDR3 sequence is CASSVLAGGPHEQFF. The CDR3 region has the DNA TGTGCCAGCAGCGTCCTAGCGGGGGGGCCTCATGAGCAGTTCTTC.

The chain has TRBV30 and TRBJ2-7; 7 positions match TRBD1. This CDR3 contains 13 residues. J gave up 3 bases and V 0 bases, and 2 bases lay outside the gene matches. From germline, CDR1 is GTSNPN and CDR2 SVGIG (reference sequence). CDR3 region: CAWSVGTDYEQYF. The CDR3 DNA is TGTGCCTGGAGTGTAGGGACAGACTACGAGCAGTACTTC.

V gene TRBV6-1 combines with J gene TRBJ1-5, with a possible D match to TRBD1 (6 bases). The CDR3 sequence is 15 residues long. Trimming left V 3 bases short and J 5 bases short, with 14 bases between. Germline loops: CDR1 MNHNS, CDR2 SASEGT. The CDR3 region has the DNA TGTGCCAGCAGTGAGGGAGGGACAAGATATCAGCCCCAGCATTTT. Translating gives CASSEGGTRYQPQHF.

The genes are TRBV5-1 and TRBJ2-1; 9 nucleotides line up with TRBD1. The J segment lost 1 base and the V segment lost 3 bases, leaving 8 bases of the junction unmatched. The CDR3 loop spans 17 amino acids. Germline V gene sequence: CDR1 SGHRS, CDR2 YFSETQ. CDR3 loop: CASSSTGGAGSYNEQFF. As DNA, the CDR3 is TGCGCCAGCAGCTCTACAGGGGGCGCAGGGTCCTACAATGAGCAGTTCTTC.

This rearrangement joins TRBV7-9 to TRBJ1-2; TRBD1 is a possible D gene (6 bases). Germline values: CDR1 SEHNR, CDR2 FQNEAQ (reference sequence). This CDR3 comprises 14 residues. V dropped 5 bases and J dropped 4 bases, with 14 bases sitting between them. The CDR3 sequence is CASSVGQSSYGYTF. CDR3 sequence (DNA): TGTGCCAGCAGCGTCGGACAGTCGTCCTATGGCTACACCTTC.

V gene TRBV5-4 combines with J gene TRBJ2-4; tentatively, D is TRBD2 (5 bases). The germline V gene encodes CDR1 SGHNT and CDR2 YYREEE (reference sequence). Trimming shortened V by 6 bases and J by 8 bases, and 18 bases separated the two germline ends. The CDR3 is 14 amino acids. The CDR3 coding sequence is TGTGCCAGCACCGAGGGCTCGCAGACCGACATTCAGTACTTC. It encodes CASTEGSQTDIQYF.

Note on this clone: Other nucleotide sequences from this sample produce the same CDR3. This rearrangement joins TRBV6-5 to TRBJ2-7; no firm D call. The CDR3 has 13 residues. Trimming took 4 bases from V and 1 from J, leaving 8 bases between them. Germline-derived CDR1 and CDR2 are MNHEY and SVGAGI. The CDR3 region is CASSSQNSYEQYF. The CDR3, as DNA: TGTGCCAGCAGTTCCCAGAATTCCTACGAGCAGTACTTC.

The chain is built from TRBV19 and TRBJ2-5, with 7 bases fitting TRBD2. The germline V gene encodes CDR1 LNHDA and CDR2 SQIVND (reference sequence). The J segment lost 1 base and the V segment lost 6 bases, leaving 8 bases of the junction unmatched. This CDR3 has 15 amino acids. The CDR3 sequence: CASSPWGGTQETQYF. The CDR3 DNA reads TGTGCCAGTAGCCCGTGGGGGGGAACCCAAGAGACCCAGTACTTC.